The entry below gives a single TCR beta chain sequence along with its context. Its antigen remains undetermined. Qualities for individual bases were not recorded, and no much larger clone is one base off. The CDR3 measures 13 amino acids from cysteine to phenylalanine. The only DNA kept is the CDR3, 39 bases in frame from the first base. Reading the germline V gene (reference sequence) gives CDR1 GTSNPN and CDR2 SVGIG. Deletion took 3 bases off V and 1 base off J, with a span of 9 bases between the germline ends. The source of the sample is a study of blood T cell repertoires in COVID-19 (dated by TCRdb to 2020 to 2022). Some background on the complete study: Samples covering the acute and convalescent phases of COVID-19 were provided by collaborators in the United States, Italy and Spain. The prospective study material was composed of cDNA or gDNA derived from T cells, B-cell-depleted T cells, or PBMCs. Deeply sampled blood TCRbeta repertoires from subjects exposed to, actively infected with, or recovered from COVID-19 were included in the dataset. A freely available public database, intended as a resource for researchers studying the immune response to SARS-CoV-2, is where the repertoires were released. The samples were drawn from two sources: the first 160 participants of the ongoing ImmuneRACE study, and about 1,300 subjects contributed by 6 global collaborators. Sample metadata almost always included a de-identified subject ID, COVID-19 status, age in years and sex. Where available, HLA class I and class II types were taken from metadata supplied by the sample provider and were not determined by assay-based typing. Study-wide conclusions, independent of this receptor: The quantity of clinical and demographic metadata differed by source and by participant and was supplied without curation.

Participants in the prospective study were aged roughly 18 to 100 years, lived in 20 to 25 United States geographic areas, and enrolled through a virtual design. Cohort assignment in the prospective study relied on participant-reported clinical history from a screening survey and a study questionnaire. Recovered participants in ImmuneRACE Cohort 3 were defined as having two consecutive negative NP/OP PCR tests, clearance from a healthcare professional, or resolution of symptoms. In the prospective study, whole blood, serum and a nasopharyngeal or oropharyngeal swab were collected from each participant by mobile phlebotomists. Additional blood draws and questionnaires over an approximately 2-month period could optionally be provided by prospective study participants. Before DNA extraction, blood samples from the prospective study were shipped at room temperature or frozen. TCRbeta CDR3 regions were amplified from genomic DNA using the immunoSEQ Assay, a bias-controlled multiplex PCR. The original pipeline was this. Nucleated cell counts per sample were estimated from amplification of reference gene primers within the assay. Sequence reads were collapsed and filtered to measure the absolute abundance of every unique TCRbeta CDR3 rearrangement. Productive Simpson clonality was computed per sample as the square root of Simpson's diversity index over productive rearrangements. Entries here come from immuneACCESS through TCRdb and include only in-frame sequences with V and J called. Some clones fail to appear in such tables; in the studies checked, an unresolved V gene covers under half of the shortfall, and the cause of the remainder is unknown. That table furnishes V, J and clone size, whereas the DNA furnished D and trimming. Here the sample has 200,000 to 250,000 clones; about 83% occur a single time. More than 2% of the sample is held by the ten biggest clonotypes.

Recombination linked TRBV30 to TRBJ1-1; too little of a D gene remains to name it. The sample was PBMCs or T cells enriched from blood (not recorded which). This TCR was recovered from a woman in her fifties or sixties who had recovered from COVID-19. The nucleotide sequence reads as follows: TGTGCCTGGAGCTTTGTGAGGAACACTGAAGCTTTCTTT. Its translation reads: CAWSFVRNTEAFF. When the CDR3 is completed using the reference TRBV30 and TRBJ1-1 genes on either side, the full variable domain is SQTIHQWPATLVQPVGSPLSLECTVEGTSNPNLYWYRQAAGRGLQLLFYSVGIGQISSEVPQNLSASRPQDRQFILSSKKLLLSDSGFYLCAWSFVRNTEAFFGQGTRLTVV.